The 27 T cell receptor beta chains presented below share a single source sample, sequenced in a study of shared clonotypes between healthy human individuals. Profiling relied on immunoSEQ multiplex PCR, and the TCRdb table lists in-frame clones only, not all of them. The data hold about 1.5 million clones, with around 98% observed a single time. Input material: naive CD4+ T cells sorted from blood. Subset reported: CD45RA+ positively selected. The receptor source for this set is a man aged 30-40 years in good health.

This chain links TRBV19 with TRBJ1-5; maybe TRBD1 (6 bases). Trimming pared 2 bases from V and 2 bases from J, leaving 13 bases between. From germline, CDR1 is LNHDA and CDR2 SQIVND (reference sequence). The CDR3 covers 16 residues. The CDR3 DNA sequence: TGTGCCAGTAGTATATTACAGGGTTCTCGCAATCAGCCCCAGCATTTT. This translates into CASSILQGSRNQPQHF.

The chain is built from TRBV7-9 and TRBJ1-2; D perhaps matches TRBD1 (5 bases). V lost 5 bases, J lost 5 bases, and 12 bases lay in between. This CDR3 comprises 13 residues. CDR1 and CDR2 (germline): SEHNR, FQNEAQ (reference sequence). The CDR3 sequence: CASSTQGGYGYTF. The CDR3 coding sequence is TGTGCCAGCAGCACGCAGGGAGGGTATGGCTACACCTTC.

V usage is TRBV12-2 and J usage is TRBJ2-5; TRBD2, the D gene given by the table, was not confirmed from the DNA. TRBV12-2 is assigned pseudogene status. The CDR3 has 17 residues. The CDR3 nucleotides are TGTGCAAGTCGCTTACCGACTAGCGTTCGGTGTCCAGAGACCCAGTACTTC. Protein product: CASRLPTSVRCPETQYF.

The V gene is TRBV19, the J gene TRBJ2-1; the match to TRBD2 covers 12 bases. Germline V gives CDR1 LNHDA, CDR2 SQIVND (reference sequence). The V gene end was trimmed by 3 bases and the J gene end by 9 bases; junction bases not matched to a gene: 6. This CDR3 contains 15 residues. CDR3 sequence: CASSIISSGRVEQFF. The CDR3 DNA reads TGTGCCAGTAGTATCATTTCTAGCGGGAGGGTTGAGCAGTTCTTC.

The V call is TRBV28, the J call TRBJ1-4; tentatively, D is TRBD1 (5 bases). Per germline, CDR1 MDHEN and CDR2 SYDVKM. This CDR3 has 14 amino acids. The V end lost 6 bases, the J end lost 3 bases, and 11 bases lay between the germline ends. The CDR3 is CASRTGGPNEKLFF. In DNA form, the CDR3 reads TGTGCCAGCAGAACGGGGGGACCTAATGAAAAACTGTTTTTT. The full variable domain, in which reference TRBV28 and TRBJ1-4 provide the parts outside the CDR3, is DVKVTQSSRYLVKRTGEKVFLECVQDMDHENMFWYRQDPGLGLRLIYFSYDVKMKEKGDIPEGYSVSREKKERFSLILESASTNQTSMYLCASRTGGPNEKLFFGSGTQLSVL.

The chain has TRBV5-5 and TRBJ2-5; 10 nucleotides line up with TRBD2. Germline loops: CDR1 SGHKS, CDR2 YYEKEE (reference sequence). Trimming took 6 bases from V and 4 from J; bases not matched to a gene: 21. The CDR3 length is 19 residues. The chain's CDR3 is CASTPRGGWSGRASETQYF. The CDR3 bases are TGTGCCAGCACCCCGCGGGGAGGGTGGAGCGGGAGGGCCTCAGAGACCCAGTACTTC.

The chain combines TRBV7-2 with TRBJ2-7; D is unclear. V dropped 4 bases and J dropped 0 bases, with 13 bases sitting between them. The germline gives CDR1 SGHTA, CDR2 FQGNSA. The CDR3 is 15 amino acids. Here the CDR3 reads CASSSARSRSYEQYF. In DNA, the CDR3 is TGTGCCAGCAGCTCCGCCCGGTCGCGCTCCTACGAGCAGTACTTC.

This clone was seen just once. The chain joins TRBV4-3 to TRBJ2-2; TRBD1 or TRBD2 may be the D gene (5 bases each). Germline V gene sequence: CDR1 LGHNA, CDR2 YSLEER. V was clipped by 4 bases and J by 3 bases, with 12 bases between them. The CDR3 runs 15 residues. The CDR3 reads CASSLGTGDTGELFF. DNA for the CDR3: TGCGCCAGCAGCCTAGGGACCGGGGACACCGGGGAGCTGTTTTTT.

This chain connects TRBV5-4 to TRBJ2-7, with D possibly being TRBD1 (6 bases). This CDR3 is built from 14 residues. CDR1 and CDR2 from the germline V gene are SGHNT and YYREEE (reference sequence). V lost 0 bases and J 2 bases, leaving 9 bases between the germline ends. The CDR3 region is CASSLGDIPYEQYF. The CDR3 bases are TGTGCCAGCAGCTTGGGGGACATACCCTACGAGCAGTACTTC.

On this clone itself: Other DNA sequences in this sample translate to the same CDR3. The chain is built from TRBV19 and TRBJ2-5, with 7 bases aligning to TRBD2. The CDR3 runs to 14 residues. CDR1 is LNHDA and CDR2 is SQIVND in the germline V gene (reference sequence). After removal of 3 bases from V and 2 bases from J, the junction contained 3 bases not matched to a gene. CDR3 sequence: CASSITGGQETQYF. The CDR3 DNA reads TGTGCCAGTAGTATCACCGGGGGGCAAGAGACCCAGTACTTC.

This chain joins TRBV5-1 and TRBJ2-7; D not resolved. Deletions cut 7 bases from V and 0 bases from J, with 11 bases between. The CDR3 has 13 amino acids. Germline CDR1 reads SGHRS; CDR2 reads YFSETQ. The CDR3, as DNA: TGCGCCAGCTGGGCGGAAAGCTCCTACGAGCAGTACTTC. This encodes CASWAESSYEQYF.

This rearrangement joins TRBV28 to TRBJ2-7; 10 bases are a match to TRBD1. CDR3 length: 15 amino acids. V lost 6 bases to trimming and J lost 4 bases; unmatched junction nucleotides: 9. Germline CDR1 MDHEN, CDR2 SYDVKM. The CDR3 is CASRPVGTGVYEQYF. The CDR3 DNA is TGTGCCAGCAGACCTGTCGGGACAGGGGTTTACGAGCAGTACTTC. Filled out from reference TRBV28 and TRBJ2-7, the complete variable domain reads DVKVTQSSRYLVKRTGEKVFLECVQDMDHENMFWYRQDPGLGLRLIYFSYDVKMKEKGDIPEGYSVSREKKERFSLILESASTNQTSMYLCASRPVGTGVYEQYFGPGTRLTVT.

The V gene is TRBV10-3, the J gene TRBJ1-1, with D possibly being TRBD1 (5 bases). This CDR3 is built from 15 residues. V lost 6 bases and J 2 bases, leaving 16 bases between the germline ends. Germline V gene data show CDR1 as ENHRY and CDR2 as SYGVKD. The CDR3 DNA reads TGTGCCATCAGGGCTAGGTCGACAGTAAACACTGAAGCTTTCTTT. Encoded protein: CAIRARSTVNTEAFF.

The chain couples TRBV28 to TRBJ2-5; D remains ambiguous. V was pared by 3 bases and J by 5 bases, with 7 bases between. The CDR3 spans 12 residues. Looked up from germline, CDR1 is MDHEN and CDR2 is SYDVKM. The CDR3 DNA is TGTGCCAGCAGTTTTTATGCGGAGACCCAGTACTTC. It yields the protein CASSFYAETQYF.

V is TRBV6-1 and J is TRBJ2-1, with TRBD2 matching 14 bases. V was clipped by 4 bases and J by 9 bases; unmatched bases: 5. The CDR3 runs 15 residues. Per germline, CDR1 MNHNS and CDR2 SASEGT. The chain's CDR3 is CASSGTSGRWGEQFF. The CDR3 DNA reads TGTGCCAGCAGTGGGACTAGCGGGAGGTGGGGTGAGCAGTTCTTC.

The chain has TRBV11-2 and TRBJ1-1; no reliable D call. Germline CDR1 SGHAT, CDR2 FQNNGV. The CDR3 is made up of 13 amino acids. Trimming stripped 0 bases from V and 1 base from J, with 3 bases between. The CDR3 sequence is CASSLDWNTEAFF. The CDR3 DNA reads TGTGCCAGCAGCTTAGATTGGAACACTGAAGCTTTCTTT. Combining the CDR3 with reference TRBV11-2 and TRBJ1-1 gives the whole variable domain EAGVAQSPRYKIIEKRQSVAFWCNPISGHATLYWYQQILGQGPKLLIQFQNNGVVDDSQLPKDRFSAERLKGVDSTLKIQPAKLEDSAVYLCASSLDWNTEAFFGQGTRLTVV.

This chain connects TRBV6-1 to TRBJ2-7, with no clear D. The ends were cut back, 0 bases at V and 3 bases at J, with 12 bases in the middle. This CDR3 comprises 15 residues. Germline CDR1 reads MNHNS; CDR2 reads SASEGT. Written as DNA, the CDR3 is TGTGCCAGCAGTGAAGCGGTCAGTTCTGACTACGAGCAGTACTTC. Its protein product is CASSEAVSSDYEQYF.

This clone was counted once. The V gene is TRBV5-6, the J gene TRBJ2-2; TRBD1 matches 11 bases. In germline, CDR1 is SGHDT, CDR2 YYEEEE. Unmatched junction bases numbered 7, after V lost 4 bases and J lost 2 bases. The CDR3 totals 17 residues. The CDR3 coding sequence is TGTGCCAGCAGCCCTCTGGACAGGGGGCGCAACACCGGGGAGCTGTTTTTT. It specifies CASSPLDRGRNTGELFF.

The rearrangement links TRBV15 to TRBJ2-7; no definite D call. The CDR3 loop spans 11 amino acids. The ends were cut back, 4 bases at V and 4 bases at J, with 5 bases in the middle. Germline-derived CDR1 and CDR2 are LNHNV and YYDKDF (reference sequence). The CDR3 protein is CATSIGYEQYF. The CDR3 region has the DNA TGTGCCACCAGCATCGGATACGAGCAGTACTTC.

The V gene is TRBV15, the J gene TRBJ2-3, with 11 bases identical to TRBD1. The ends lost 3 bases at V and 4 bases at J; junction bases unmatched: 3. The CDR3 covers 15 residues. Germline V gene sequence: CDR1 LNHNV, CDR2 YYDKDF (reference sequence). CDR3 DNA sequence: TGTGCCACCAGCAGTGGACAGGGGGCGGCAGATACGCAGTATTTT. This sequence encodes CATSSGQGAADTQYF.

This clone was observed a few times. The chain recombines TRBV11-1 with TRBJ1-2; D gene ambiguous. Trimming took off 0 bases at V and 10 bases at J, with 15 bases between the two ends. Germline CDR1 reads SGHAT; CDR2 reads FQDESV (reference sequence). The CDR3 totals 14 residues. The CDR3 region has the DNA TGTGCCAGCAGCTTAGCGCGGCAGCCAAGGGCCTACACCTTC. This codes for CASSLARQPRAYTF. Looking up the rest from reference TRBV11-1 and TRBJ1-2 gives the full variable domain: EAEVAQSPRYKITEKSQAVAFWCDPISGHATLYWYRQILGQGPELLVQFQDESVVDDSQLPKDRFSAERLKGVDSTLKIQPAELGDSAMYLCASSLARQPRAYTFGSGTRLTVV.

The chain has TRBV6-5 and TRBJ2-2, with D perhaps TRBD2 (6 bases). CDR3 length equals 15 residues. Trimming took off 2 bases at V and 5 bases at J, with 12 bases between the two ends. Germline V gene sequence: CDR1 MNHEY, CDR2 SVGAGI. In DNA form, the CDR3 reads TGTGCCAGCAGTTACAACGGGAGAAAAACCGGGGAGCTGTTTTTT. Residues: CASSYNGRKTGELFF.

V is TRBV2 and J is TRBJ2-7; 8 positions match TRBD1. Germline loops: CDR1 SNHLY, CDR2 FYNNEI. J was trimmed by 2 bases and V by 8 bases; bases with no gene match: 8. The CDR3 consists of 14 residues. The CDR3 sequence: CASYGQGLPYEQYF. The CDR3 nucleotides read TGTGCCAGCTACGGACAGGGATTACCCTACGAGCAGTACTTC.

The CDR3 sequence is CASTQGSRIDEQYF. CDR3 sequence (DNA): TGCGCCAGCACTCAGGGTAGTAGGATCGACGAGCAGTACTTC. V is TRBV10-2 and J is TRBJ2-7; the D gene is possibly TRBD1 (5 bases). The CDR3 totals 14 residues. V gave up 7 bases and J gave up 5 bases, with 18 bases separating them. CDR1 WSHSY and CDR2 SAAADI come from the germline V gene.

This chain uses TRBV27 with TRBJ2-1; the match to TRBD2 covers 9 bases. This CDR3 has 17 residues. Germline V gives CDR1 MNHEY, CDR2 SMNVEV (reference sequence). Trimming at V came to 3 bases and at J to 2 bases, leaving 8 bases not matched to a gene. The CDR3 protein is CASSFFPSGRPYNEQFF. The CDR3 DNA is TGTGCCAGCAGTTTTTTCCCCAGCGGGAGGCCCTACAATGAGCAGTTCTTC.

The rearrangement links TRBV18 to TRBJ2-5; D tentatively fits TRBD1 or TRBD2 (6 bases each). This CDR3 spans 15 amino acids. Germline values: CDR1 KGHSH, CDR2 LQKENI. V shed 6 bases and J shed 2 bases, with 16 bases lying between them. CDR3 DNA: TGTGCCAGCTCCCGGAGGGGGAACAGGCAAGAGACCCAGTACTTC. Protein product: CASSRRGNRQETQYF. Looking up the rest from reference TRBV18 and TRBJ2-5 gives the full variable domain: NAGVMQNPRHLVRRRGQEARLRCSPMKGHSHVYWYRQLPEEGLKFMVYLQKENIIDESGMPKERFSAEFPKEGPSILRIQQVVRGDSAAYFCASSRRGNRQETQYFGPGTRLLVL.

V and J are TRBV27 and TRBJ2-3; D remains ambiguous. The CDR3 runs 15 residues. Per germline, CDR1 MNHEY and CDR2 SMNVEV (reference sequence). V was shortened by 8 bases and J by 2 bases, with 17 bases between the two germline ends. The CDR3 DNA reads TGTGCCAGCCGATTAGGCGGCAGTATCACAGATACGCAGTATTTT. Amino acid sequence: CASRLGGSITDTQYF.